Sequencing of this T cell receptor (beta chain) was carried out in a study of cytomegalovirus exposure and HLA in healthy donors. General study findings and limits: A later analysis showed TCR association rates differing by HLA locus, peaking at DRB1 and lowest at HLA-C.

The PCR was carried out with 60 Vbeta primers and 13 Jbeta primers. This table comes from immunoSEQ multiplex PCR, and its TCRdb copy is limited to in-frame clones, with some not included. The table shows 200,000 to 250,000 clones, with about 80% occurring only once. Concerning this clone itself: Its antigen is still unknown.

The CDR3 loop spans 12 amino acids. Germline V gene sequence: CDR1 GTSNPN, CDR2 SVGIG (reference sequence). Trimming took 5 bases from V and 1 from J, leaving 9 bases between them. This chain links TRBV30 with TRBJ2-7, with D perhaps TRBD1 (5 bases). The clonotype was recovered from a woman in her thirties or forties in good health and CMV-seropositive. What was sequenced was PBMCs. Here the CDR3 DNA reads TGTGCCTGGCTAAAGGGGTCCTACGAGCAGTACTTC. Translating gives CAWLKGSYEQYF.